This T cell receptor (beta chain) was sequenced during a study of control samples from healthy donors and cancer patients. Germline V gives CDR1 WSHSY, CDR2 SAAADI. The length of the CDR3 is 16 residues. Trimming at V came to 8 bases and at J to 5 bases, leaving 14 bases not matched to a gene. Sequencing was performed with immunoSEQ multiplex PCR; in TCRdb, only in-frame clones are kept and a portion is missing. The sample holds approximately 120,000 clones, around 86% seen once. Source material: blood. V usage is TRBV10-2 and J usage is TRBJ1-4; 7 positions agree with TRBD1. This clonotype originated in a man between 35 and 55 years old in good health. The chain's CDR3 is CASGGFPGQLNEKLFF. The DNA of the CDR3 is TGCGCCAGCGGGGGATTTCCGGGACAGCTGAATGAAAAACTGTTTTTT.